This section outlines one T cell receptor beta chain sequence together with its context. No antigen is known for it. Base qualities are missing; no much larger clone stands one base away. PBMCs were isolated by Ficoll-Paque density gradient centrifugation. From its cysteine to its phenylalanine, the CDR3 spans 19 amino acids. Only CDR3 DNA is held: 57 bases, read in frame from base 1. The germline V gene encodes CDR1 MNHEY and CDR2 SVGAGI. V ends up 0 bases short and J 6 bases short, with an unmatched junction base count of 17. These data belong to a study of T-cell memory formation after mild COVID-19 (dated by TCRdb to the early 2020s). Study-wide context: TCR sequence clusters from the two donors were found to be largely donor specific. T-cell clones expanding and contracting after mild COVID-19 in two donors were tracked by longitudinal TCRalpha and TCRbeta repertoire sequencing. Two young, previously healthy adult volunteers made up the cohort, one male and one female. General findings and caveats noted by the study authors: Balanced CD4/CD8 phenotypes were observed for clones contracting from day 15 to 85, whereas a bias towards CD4+ was observed for a second wave of clones expanding from day 15 to 37. Whether the second-wave clones peaking on day 37 were SARS-CoV-2 specific was not confirmed. Contracting CD4+ clones appeared mostly in the CM and EM memory subsets, whereas CD8+ clones were enriched in EMRA. Some responding clones were detected in pre-infection memory, which suggested that pre-existing cross-reactive memory T cells had joined the SARS-CoV-2 response. The study covered only a couple of mild cases, and larger cohorts including severe cases with pre-infection samples were considered necessary.

Sequencing was carried out with an Illumina NovaSeq 6000. TCRalpha and TCRbeta cDNA libraries were built by 5'RACE with constant-segment primers, adding sample barcodes and unique molecular identifiers. RNA was extracted from every sample with Trizol reagent. Amplification of the libraries took two PCR steps, and the second step added a second sample barcode plus Illumina TruSeq adapters. Sequencing of the libraries was done on an Illumina NovaSeq, producing 2 x 150 bp paired-end reads. The authors' pipeline ran thus. Reads were demultiplexed and collapsed into UMI-guided consensus sequences with migec v1.2.7. Using mixcr v2.1.11, UMI consensuses were aligned to TRA and TRB V and J templates and then assembled into clonotypes. Expanded or contracted clonotypes were those called significant by both edgeR and NoisET, with noise models trained on biological replicates. edgeR calls used a false discovery rate-adjusted p below 0.01 and a log2 fold-change threshold of 1. As an exploratory analysis of dynamics, max-normalized trajectories of the 1000 most abundant clonotypes were examined by PCA with hierarchical clustering. Separately sequenced CD4+ and CD8+ repertoires were used to assign a CD4 or CD8 phenotype to each responding clone. TCRdb applied fastp at Q25 and MiXCR to the public reads, then kept only in-frame beta chains. Rows are unified per CDR3 protein, each entry keeping the most common DNA and genes. V and J calls and clone size were set by TCRdb, not the authors. The sample records 550,000 to 700,000 distinct CDR3 sequences, approximately 18% of which are singletons. Around 12% of the sample is in the top ten clones.

The source material was PBMCs or a T cell subset sorted from them (not recorded which). This chain is built from TRBV6-5 and TRBJ2-3, with 8 middle bases fitting TRBD2. The receptor comes from an adult woman who had mild COVID-19 (a few samples of this study predate the infection). The sample titles of this study are shuffled in the database, so cell type and time point are left out; the donor was told from shared clones. The CDR3 here reads CASSYSSSVGRAGGDTQYF. The DNA sequence is as follows: TGTGCCAGCAGTTACTCGTCATCTGTGGGACGGGCGGGAGGTGATACGCAGTATTTT.